Presented here are 24 T cell receptor beta chains from one specimen sequenced in a study of blood T cell repertoires in COVID-19. Here immunoSEQ multiplex PCR was the method, and the copy in TCRdb shows in-frame clones only, minus some. This table holds about 220,000 clones, around 80% found once. Sequenced sample: peripheral blood. The receptors originated from a man in his thirties or forties with active or convalescent COVID-19.

This chain connects TRBV28 to TRBJ1-1, with D uncertain. Germline CDR1 is MDHEN and CDR2 is SYDVKM. This CDR3 region has 12 residues. V lost 6 bases, J lost 5 bases, and 10 bases lay in between. CDR3 nucleotides: TGTGCCAGCAGCCCCACGGGAACTGAAGCTTTCTTT. Protein: CASSPTGTEAFF.

V usage is TRBV7-7 and J usage is TRBJ1-5; D gene uncertain. V lost 5 bases, J lost 0 bases, and 14 bases lay in between. The CDR3 consists of 16 residues. Germline V gene lookup returns CDR1 SSHAT and CDR2 FNYEAQ (reference sequence). This CDR3 reads CASSTRRQYSNQPQHF. CDR3 sequence (DNA): TGTGCCAGCAGCACAAGGCGGCAGTATAGCAATCAGCCCCAGCATTTT.

This clone has just one count. V gene TRBV6-5 combines with J gene TRBJ1-5; D is undetermined. This CDR3 spans 14 amino acids. With 0 bases removed from V and 6 bases from J, the gap between germline ends came to 9 bases. Per germline, CDR1 MNHEY and CDR2 SVGAGI. DNA for the CDR3: TGTGCCAGCAGTTACTCCAGAGGCAGTCAGCCCCAGCATTTT. Its protein product is CASSYSRGSQPQHF.

The rearrangement uses TRBV7-9 and TRBJ1-4, with 7 nucleotides matching TRBD1. The V gene's germline CDR1 is SEHNR and CDR2 FQNEAQ (reference sequence). V gave up 1 base and J gave up 8 bases; unmatched junction bases: 7. The length of the CDR3 is 15 residues. The CDR3 DNA reads as TGTGCCAGCAGCTTAGGTGGACAGGTGGGAGAAAAACTGTTTTTT. Translation gives CASSLGGQVGEKLFF.

This chain uses TRBV4-1 with TRBJ1-6; 12 bases align to TRBD1. Germline assignment: CDR1 MGHRA and CDR2 YSYEKL. The CDR3 length is 15 residues. After removal of 1 base from V and 10 bases from J, the junction contained 2 bases not matched to a gene. In DNA, the CDR3 is TGCGCCAGCAGCCAAGGGGACAGGGGGCACTCACCCCTCCACTTT. Protein: CASSQGDRGHSPLHF.

CDR3 sequence (DNA): TGTGCCAGCAACTCATTCGCCGGGACAGGGTCCTACGAGCAGTACTTC. This translates into CASNSFAGTGSYEQYF. This chain joins TRBV7-9 and TRBJ2-7, with TRBD1 matching over 9 bases. In germline, CDR1 is SEHNR, CDR2 FQNEAQ (reference sequence). The CDR3 runs to 16 residues. Trimming took 7 bases from V and 1 from J; bases not matched to a gene: 11.

The chain joins TRBV28 to TRBJ1-2; unclear D gene. CDR1 is MDHEN and CDR2 is SYDVKM in the germline V gene. The V and J ends lost 2 bases and 4 bases respectively, with 11 bases between them. The CDR3 has 14 residues. The CDR3: CASSLQPRLYGYTF. The CDR3 DNA sequence: TGTGCCAGCAGTTTACAGCCCAGACTCTATGGCTACACCTTC.

V and J are TRBV10-3 and TRBJ1-5; TRBD1 agrees at 8 bases. CDR3 length: 18 amino acids. V was clipped by 2 bases and J by 2 bases; unmatched bases: 11. CDR1 and CDR2 from the germline V gene are ENHRY and SYGVKD. The CDR3 spells CAISEGTGRIYGNQPQHF. The CDR3 coding sequence is TGTGCCATCAGTGAGGGGACAGGCCGAATATATGGCAATCAGCCCCAGCATTTT.

DNA of the CDR3: TGCGCCAGCAGCTCCTGGCGGGAGGCCGGGTACGAGCAGTACTTC. Its protein product is CASSSWREAGYEQYF. J is TRBJ2-7 and V is TRBV5-1; 8 positions match TRBD2. The J segment lost 4 bases and the V segment lost 3 bases, leaving 9 bases of the junction unmatched. The length of the CDR3 is 15 residues. Germline V gene lookup returns CDR1 SGHRS and CDR2 YFSETQ.

This clone has a handful of counts. J is TRBJ1-1 and V is TRBV30; 8 nucleotides agree with TRBD1. Germline CDR1 reads GTSNPN; CDR2 reads SVGIG (reference sequence). V was pared by 4 bases and J by 4 bases, with 20 bases of the junction left unmatched. The CDR3 contains 18 residues. The CDR3 DNA reads TGTGCCTGGAACCGGGCCCTAACGGTTCTCGACAGGGGCACTGAAGCTTTCTTT. Translating it yields CAWNRALTVLDRGTEAFF.

V and J are TRBV30 and TRBJ2-7, with a weak D call TRBD1 (5 bases). The length of the CDR3 is 14 residues. CDR1 is GTSNPN and CDR2 is SVGIG in the germline V gene (reference sequence). With 0 bases removed from V and 6 bases from J, the gap between germline ends came to 15 bases. CDR3 sequence reads: CAWSVGQGMGEQYF. The DNA for the CDR3 is TGTGCCTGGAGTGTGGGGCAGGGCATGGGCGAGCAGTACTTC.

The chain combines TRBV6-5 with TRBJ2-1; 8 nucleotides align to TRBD2. The CDR3 extends over 15 amino acids. CDR1 is MNHEY, CDR2 SVGAGI, per germline. V lost 1 base, J lost 9 bases, and 8 bases stayed unmatched. This CDR3 reads CASSYLRAGEIEQFF. CDR3 sequence (DNA): TGTGCCAGCAGTTACTTGAGAGCGGGGGAGATTGAGCAGTTCTTC.

This chain connects TRBV7-9 to TRBJ2-1, with 9 bases fitting TRBD1. The germline CDR1 and CDR2 sequences are SEHNR and FQNEAQ (reference sequence). The CDR3 consists of 15 residues. V was pared by 5 bases and J by 6 bases, with 8 bases of the junction left unmatched. The CDR3 DNA is TGTGCCAGCAGCCCGCGGACAGGGGTTGGCAATGAGCAGTTCTTC. This translates into CASSPRTGVGNEQFF.

The rearrangement joins TRBV27 to TRBJ1-5, with D tentatively TRBD1 (5 bases). Germline V gives CDR1 MNHEY, CDR2 SMNVEV (reference sequence). V gave up 1 base and J gave up 7 bases, with 11 bases separating them. There are 14 residues in the CDR3. Here the CDR3 reads CASSLFRDSQPQHF. For the CDR3, the DNA is TGTGCCAGCAGTTTATTCAGGGATAGCCAGCCCCAGCATTTT.

The chain joins TRBV6-1 to TRBJ1-2; a weak D match, TRBD1 (6 bases). CDR3 length equals 13 residues. Germline lookup yields CDR1 MNHNS and CDR2 SASEGT. V was pared by 1 base and J by 7 bases, with 10 bases between. CDR3: CASSEEQGAGYTF. CDR3 DNA: TGTGCCAGCAGTGAAGAACAGGGTGCTGGCTACACCTTC.

The rearrangement uses TRBV28 and TRBJ1-1; tentative D call: TRBD1 (5 bases). CDR1 and CDR2 (germline): MDHEN, SYDVKM. This CDR3 has 13 amino acids. V was clipped by 5 bases and J by 0 bases, with 7 bases between them. CDR3 sequence reads: CASSPQVNTEAFF. In DNA form, the CDR3 reads TGTGCCAGCAGTCCACAGGTGAACACTGAAGCTTTCTTT.

This clone was counted a single time. As DNA, the CDR3 is TGTGCCAGCAGCTTTGCACAGGGGGGTATAGATGAGCAGTTCTTC. Amino acids: CASSFAQGGIDEQFF. The chain recombines TRBV5-4 with TRBJ2-1; TRBD1 aligns across 8 bases. The germline V gene encodes CDR1 SGHNT and CDR2 YYREEE (reference sequence). With 2 bases clipped from V and 8 bases from J, the junction kept 9 bases outside the gene matches. The CDR3 sequence is 15 residues long.

This sequence joins TRBV20-1 and TRBJ1-4; D gene ambiguous. This CDR3 has 12 amino acids. With 3 bases removed from V and 7 bases from J, the gap between germline ends came to 9 bases. CDR1 DFQATT and CDR2 SNEGSKA come from the germline V gene (reference sequence). CDR3: CSASRPGEKLFF. The CDR3 nucleotides are TGCAGTGCTAGTAGGCCAGGTGAAAAACTGTTTTTT.

The chain carries TRBV4-1 and TRBJ2-5; TRBD2 is a possible D gene (5 bases). The CDR3 has 22 residues. V was pared by 1 base and J by 0 bases, with 30 bases between. Per germline, CDR1 MGHRA and CDR2 YSYEKL. The CDR3 is CASSQGLSRTVALPLYQETQYF. The CDR3 bases are TGCGCCAGCAGCCAAGGCCTATCCCGGACGGTAGCGCTGCCCCTGTACCAAGAGACCCAGTACTTC.

The chain links TRBV28 to TRBJ1-4; D is perhaps TRBD1 (5 bases). Trimming shortened V by 5 bases and J by 3 bases, and 10 bases separated the two germline ends. The germline V gene has CDR1 MDHEN and CDR2 SYDVKM. This CDR3 comprises 14 residues. The CDR3 DNA sequence: TGTGCCAGCAGTAGGGGAATGGCTAATGAAAAACTGTTTTTT. It specifies CASSRGMANEKLFF.

V usage is TRBV10-3 and J usage is TRBJ1-3; TRBD1 aligns across 12 bases. The germline V gene has CDR1 ENHRY and CDR2 SYGVKD. Trimming cost V 0 bases and J 1 base; bases outside gene matches: 10. The CDR3 is 20 amino acids. CDR3 nucleotides: TGTGCCATCAGTGAGTCGTGGGACAGGGGGCAAGATGTATCTGGAAACACCATATATTTT. Translation gives CAISESWDRGQDVSGNTIYF.

The chain is built from TRBV10-3 and TRBJ2-1; D is perhaps TRBD2 (5 bases). Germline CDR1 is ENHRY and CDR2 is SYGVKD. The CDR3 has 18 residues. The V end lost 0 bases, the J end lost 0 bases, and 15 bases lay between the germline ends. The CDR3 spells CAISESEGATISYNEQFF. In nucleotides, the CDR3 is TGTGCCATCAGTGAGTCCGAGGGAGCCACGATCTCCTACAATGAGCAGTTCTTC.

This clone appeared once. The rearrangement uses TRBV6-5 and TRBJ2-1, with D perhaps TRBD1 (5 bases). The ends were cut back, 0 bases at V and 8 bases at J, with 8 bases in the middle. This CDR3 region has 13 residues. Germline V gives CDR1 MNHEY, CDR2 SVGAGI. CDR3 protein: CASSYSQQDEQFF. The CDR3 DNA sequence: TGTGCCAGCAGTTACTCGCAACAGGATGAGCAGTTCTTC.

The sample holds one count of this clone. DNA for the CDR3: TGTGCCAGTAGTATTAGATTGGTTCGATATAATGGCTACACCTTC. Protein sequence: CASSIRLVRYNGYTF. This sequence joins TRBV19 and TRBJ1-2; D is uncertain. CDR3 length equals 15 residues. Germline-derived CDR1 and CDR2 are LNHDA and SQIVND (reference sequence). V dropped 3 bases and J dropped 6 bases, with 17 bases sitting between them.